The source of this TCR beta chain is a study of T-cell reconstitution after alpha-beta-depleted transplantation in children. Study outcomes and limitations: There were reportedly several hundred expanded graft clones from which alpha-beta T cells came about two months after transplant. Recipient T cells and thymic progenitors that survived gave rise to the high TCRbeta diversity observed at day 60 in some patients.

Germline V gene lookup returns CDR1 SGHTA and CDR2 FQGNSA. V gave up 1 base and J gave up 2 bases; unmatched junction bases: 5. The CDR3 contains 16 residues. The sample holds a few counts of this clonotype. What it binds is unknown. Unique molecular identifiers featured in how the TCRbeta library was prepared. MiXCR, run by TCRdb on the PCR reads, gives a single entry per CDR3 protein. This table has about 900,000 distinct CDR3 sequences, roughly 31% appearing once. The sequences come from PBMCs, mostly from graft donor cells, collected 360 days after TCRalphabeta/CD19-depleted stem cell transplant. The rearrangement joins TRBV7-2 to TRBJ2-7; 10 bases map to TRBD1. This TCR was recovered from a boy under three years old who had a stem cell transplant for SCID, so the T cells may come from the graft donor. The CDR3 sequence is CASSLVGTGVTYEQYF. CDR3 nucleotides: TGTGCCAGCAGCTTAGTAGGGACAGGGGTTACCTACGAGCAGTACTTC.